This paragraph covers one T cell receptor beta chain sequence. Trimming at V came to 5 bases and at J to 2 bases, leaving 26 bases not matched to a gene. Germline CDR1 SGHVS, CDR2 FNYEAQ. The CDR3 runs 21 residues. The study drew participants aged about 18 to 89 years from fewer than 30 US areas. The protocol was immunoSEQ multiplex PCR, while the TCRdb copy is restricted to in-frame clones and leaves out a portion. Of roughly 230,000 clones in the sample, around 81% were seen once. This sample was taken from a study of blood T cell repertoires in COVID-19. The sequence was obtained from a man aged 50 to 59 who had recovered from COVID-19. The chain carries TRBV7-6 and TRBJ1-2, with 7 bases aligning to TRBD1. Specimen: PBMCs or T cells enriched from blood (not recorded which). CDR3 sequence: CASSPLRGRGRVVDQNYGYTF. The DNA of the CDR3 is TGTGCCAGCAGCCCCCTCCGGGGAAGGGGGCGCGTTGTAGATCAAAACTATGGCTACACCTTC.